What follows are 13 T cell receptor beta chains derived from one specimen sequenced in a study of T cell clonality in common variable immunodeficiency. TCRdb keeps only in-frame clones here, not all; method: immunoSEQ multiplex PCR. The sample holds tens of thousands of clones, and no clone turns up only once. The sample taken for sequencing was peripheral blood mononuclear cells. The receptors derive from a person between 18 and 70 years old in good health.

About this clone: The observed sequence ends 3 residues before the CDR3 terminus, with the missing tail filled in from the germline J gene. V usage is TRBV7-9 and J usage is TRBJ1-2; D gene uncertain. Per germline, CDR1 SEHNR and CDR2 FQNEAQ (reference sequence). The CDR3 runs 14 residues. The CDR3 DNA, read in part, is TGTGCCAGCAGCCCCGGGGAACCCCCCTACGAC. The encoded protein is CASSPGEPPYD. The entire CDR3 protein reads CASSPGEPPYDYTF. The whole variable domain, remainder taken from reference TRBV7-9 and TRBJ1-2, is DTGVSQNPRHKITKRGQNVTFRCDPISEHNRLYWYRQTLGQGPEFLTYFQNEAQLEKSRLLSDRFSAERPKGSFSTLEIQRTEQGDSAMYLCASSPGEPPYDYTFGSGTRLTVV.

This clone was counted many times. From the germline J gene comes the end of the CDR3, since the read stops 3 residues before it. This chain uses TRBV30 with TRBJ1-2; maybe TRBD1 (6 bases). The CDR3 has 15 amino acids. The V end lost 1 base, the J end lost 7 bases, and 19 bases lay between the germline ends. Germline CDR1 is GTSNPN and CDR2 is SVGIG (reference sequence). This CDR3 is CAWSAFYRDGAGYTF. The sequenced CDR3 bases are TGTGCCTGGAGTGCGTTCTACAGGGACGGGGCTGGC.

For this clone: The read terminates 3 residues ahead of where the CDR3 ends, so the germline J gene completes it. The chain employs TRBV30 and TRBJ1-5; TRBD1 agrees at 8 bases. This CDR3 has 14 amino acids. V was pared by 2 bases and J by 6 bases, with 6 bases of the junction left unmatched. Germline CDR1 is GTSNPN and CDR2 is SVGIG (reference sequence). The part of the CDR3 DNA that was read is TGTGCCTGGAGTTATGACAGGGGAAGTCAGCCC. This translates into CAWSYDRGSQP. In full, the CDR3 is CAWSYDRGSQPQHF.

This clone was seen many times. CDR3 DNA (partial): TGTGCCACCCAGGCTCTTATCTACGAG. This gives the protein CATQALIYE. The full CDR3 is CATQALIYEQYF. The chain employs TRBV28 and TRBJ2-7; the D is unclear. Coverage ceases 3 residues before the CDR3 finishes, and the germline J gene fills in the end. The CDR3 is 12 amino acids. The ends were cut back, 10 bases at V and 3 bases at J, with 13 bases in the middle. Per the germline V gene, CDR1 is MDHEN and CDR2 is SYDVKM.

This clone was counted between two and nine times. CDR3 DNA, as far as it was read: TGTGCCAGCAGCTCCTCCAGGGACAGGGGGCAA. Its protein product is CASSSSRDRGQ. The whole CDR3 sequence reads CASSSSRDRGQAFF. The V call is TRBV7-8, the J call TRBJ1-1; 12 bases map to TRBD1. The read ends 3 residues before the CDR3 terminus; that terminus is restored from the germline J gene. The CDR3 runs to 14 residues. Germline V CDR1 and CDR2: SGHVS, FQNEAQ.

This clone was detected a few times. The read ends 3 residues early relative to the CDR3; the germline J gene fills the gap. The gene calls are TRBV5-1 and TRBJ2-2; D assignment may be TRBD1 or TRBD2 (5 bases each). This CDR3 is 15 amino acids long. The germline V gene has CDR1 SGHRS and CDR2 YFSETQ. CDR3 bases read: TGCGCCAGCAGCTTGGGAGGGGCTGGGGCCAACGTG. Translation: CASSLGGAGANV. The whole CDR3 is CASSLGGAGANVLFF.

This clone was counted ten times or more. Read data end 3 residues before the CDR3 end; the end is taken from the germline J gene. The chain joins TRBV20-1 to TRBJ1-4, with 9 bases fitting TRBD1. V lost 6 bases, J lost 8 bases, and 10 bases stayed unmatched. The germline V gene encodes CDR1 DFQATT and CDR2 SNEGSKA (reference sequence). This CDR3 is 14 amino acids long. This CDR3 is CSARSGTGREKLFF. The CDR3 bases that were read are TGCAGTGCGAGATCCGGGACAGGGCGGGAAAAA.

Concerning this clone: Read data end 3 residues before the CDR3 end; the end is taken from the germline J gene. V is TRBV30 and J is TRBJ2-2, with 7 bases lining up with TRBD1. The CDR3 length is 16 residues. Germline values: CDR1 GTSNPN, CDR2 SVGIG (reference sequence). This CDR3 is CACPLSGTAYNSPLFF. The covered CDR3 bases are TGTGCCTGTCCCTTATCCGGGACAGCTTATAATTCACCG. Together with reference TRBV30 and TRBJ2-2, the CDR3 gives the full variable domain: SQTIHQWPATLVQPVGSPLSLECTVEGTSNPNLYWYRQAAGRGLQLLFYSVGIGQISSEVPQNLSASRPQDRQFILSSKKLLLSDSGFYLCACPLSGTAYNSPLFFGEGSRLTVL.

This clone has ten or more counts. The junction differs from germline at one of its ends, possibly a read error. The DNA ends 3 residues before the CDR3 does, and the rest of the CDR3 is filled in from the germline J gene. The chain joins TRBV20-1 to TRBJ2-1; D is undetermined. This CDR3 comprises 11 residues. The germline V gene has CDR1 DFQATT and CDR2 SNEGSKA (reference sequence). The CDR3 reads CSASSHNEQFF. The sequenced part of the CDR3 DNA is TGCAGTGCTAGCTCCCACAATGAG.

This clone was detected a few times. Incomplete CDR3 DNA: TGTGCCAGCAGTTTTCTAGGGGAAGATACG. Its protein product is CASSFLGEDT. The whole CDR3 reads CASSFLGEDTAFF. This chain joins TRBV7-9 and TRBJ1-1, with D maybe TRBD1 (5 bases). The read finishes 3 residues shy of the CDR3 end, and the germline J gene is used to complete it. The CDR3 sequence is 13 residues long. Germline lookup yields CDR1 SEHNR and CDR2 FQNEAQ (reference sequence).

This clone was observed many times. The read ends 3 residues shy of where the CDR3 ends; the end is completed using the germline J gene. This rearrangement joins TRBV28 to TRBJ1-5, with 7 positions matching TRBD1. Germline CDR1 and CDR2: MDHEN and SYDVKM. There are 18 residues in the CDR3. Germline trimming cut 2 bases from V and 0 bases from J; bases unmatched to any gene: 10. CDR3 bases read: TGTGCCAGCAGTTTAAGACAGGGTGGGGTATCTAGCAATCAGCCC. Encoded protein: CASSLRQGGVSSNQP. The whole CDR3 reads CASSLRQGGVSSNQPQHF.

This clone was seen a handful of times. The read comes to an end 3 residues before the CDR3 does, leaving the germline J gene to fill in the end. V gene TRBV18 combines with J gene TRBJ1-1; maybe TRBD1 (5 bases). Per the germline V gene, CDR1 is KGHSH and CDR2 is LQKENI. The CDR3 contains 14 residues. The sequenced part of the CDR3 DNA is TGTGCCAGCTCACCACCTTTCCAGGGAGCCGAG. Its translation: CASSPPFQGAE. The whole CDR3 protein is CASSPPFQGAEAFF.

Points on this clone: A much larger clone differs from this one at a single base, so this may be a read error. The read gets to within 3 residues of the CDR3 end, and the germline J gene fills in the rest. The chain combines TRBV5-1 with TRBJ2-2, with TRBD1 identical over 8 bases. The CDR3 runs 16 residues. CDR1 and CDR2 (germline): SGHRS, YFSETQ. CDR3 in amino acids: CASSATGGAGANVLFF. CDR3 bases read: TGCGCCAGCAGCGCAACAGGGGGAGCTGGGGCCAACGTG.